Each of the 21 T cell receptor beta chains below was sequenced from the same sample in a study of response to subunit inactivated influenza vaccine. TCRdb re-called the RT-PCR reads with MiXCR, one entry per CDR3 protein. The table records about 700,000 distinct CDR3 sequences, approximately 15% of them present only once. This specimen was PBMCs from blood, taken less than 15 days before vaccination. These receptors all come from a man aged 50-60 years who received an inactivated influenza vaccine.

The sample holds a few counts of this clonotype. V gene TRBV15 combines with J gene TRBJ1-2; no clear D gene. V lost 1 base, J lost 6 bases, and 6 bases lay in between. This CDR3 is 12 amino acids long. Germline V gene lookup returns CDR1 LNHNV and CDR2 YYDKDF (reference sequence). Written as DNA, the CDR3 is TGTGCCACCAGCAGAGCAAGAGATGGCTACACCTTC. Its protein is CATSRARDGYTF.

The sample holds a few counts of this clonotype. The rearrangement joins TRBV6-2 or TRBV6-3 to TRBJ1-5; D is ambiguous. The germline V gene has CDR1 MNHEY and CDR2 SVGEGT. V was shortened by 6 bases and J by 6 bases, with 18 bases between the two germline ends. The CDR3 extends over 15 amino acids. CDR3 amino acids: CASSRRPEGIQPQHF. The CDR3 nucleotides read TGTGCCAGCAGCCGACGACCCGAGGGAATTCAGCCCCAGCATTTT.

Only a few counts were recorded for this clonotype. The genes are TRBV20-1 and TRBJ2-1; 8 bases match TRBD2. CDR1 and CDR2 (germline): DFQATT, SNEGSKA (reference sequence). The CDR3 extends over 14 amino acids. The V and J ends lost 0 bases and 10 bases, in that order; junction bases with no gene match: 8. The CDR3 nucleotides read TGCAGTGCTAGAGATTTGTTACTAGCGGTCGAGCAGTTCTTC. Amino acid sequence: CSARDLLLAVEQFF.

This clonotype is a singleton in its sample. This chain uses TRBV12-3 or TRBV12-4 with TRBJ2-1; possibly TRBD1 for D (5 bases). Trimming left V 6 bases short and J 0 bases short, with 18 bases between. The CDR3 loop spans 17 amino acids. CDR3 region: CASSPPRERSSYNEQFF. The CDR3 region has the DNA TGTGCCAGCAGCCCCCCCAGGGAAAGGAGCTCCTACAATGAGCAGTTCTTC.

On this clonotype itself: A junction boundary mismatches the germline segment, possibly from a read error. The CDR3 DNA follows: TGCAGTGCTCGAGACAGGGGAGAGACCCAGTACTTC. Translated, it gives CSARDRGETQYF. V is TRBV20-1 and J is TRBJ2-5; 8 bases align to TRBD1. Germline V lookup: CDR1 DFQATT, CDR2 SNEGSKA (reference sequence). CDR3 length: 12 amino acids.

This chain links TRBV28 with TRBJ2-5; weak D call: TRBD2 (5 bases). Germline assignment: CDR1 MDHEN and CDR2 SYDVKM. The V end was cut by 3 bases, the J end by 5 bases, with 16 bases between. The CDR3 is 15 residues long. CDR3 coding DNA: TGTGCCAGCAGTTTGCTACACTCGGGGTCGGAGACCCAGTACTTC. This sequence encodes CASSLLHSGSETQYF.

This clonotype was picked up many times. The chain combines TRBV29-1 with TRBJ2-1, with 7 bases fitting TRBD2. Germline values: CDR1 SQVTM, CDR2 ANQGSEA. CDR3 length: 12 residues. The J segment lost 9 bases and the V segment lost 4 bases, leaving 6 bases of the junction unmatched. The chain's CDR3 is CSVAGGYGEQFF. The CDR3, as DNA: TGCAGCGTTGCGGGGGGATACGGTGAGCAGTTCTTC.

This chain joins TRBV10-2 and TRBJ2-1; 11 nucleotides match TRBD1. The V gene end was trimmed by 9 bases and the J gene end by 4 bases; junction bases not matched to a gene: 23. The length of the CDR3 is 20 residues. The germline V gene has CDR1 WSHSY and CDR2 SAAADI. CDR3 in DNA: TGCGCCAGGACCGGGACAGGGGGGTTCGAGACGGTCCTGGCTTACAATGAGCAGTTCTTC. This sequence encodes CARTGTGGFETVLAYNEQFF.

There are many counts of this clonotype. CDR3 bases: TGTGCCAGCAGCGTACGTCGGGGAGAGCAGTTCTTC. It is translated as CASSVRRGEQFF. The gene calls are TRBV9 and TRBJ2-1; possible D gene TRBD2, 5 bases. Trimming removed 1 base at V and 10 bases at J, with 9 bases between. Germline CDR1 and CDR2: SGDLS and YYNGEE. The length of the CDR3 is 12 residues.

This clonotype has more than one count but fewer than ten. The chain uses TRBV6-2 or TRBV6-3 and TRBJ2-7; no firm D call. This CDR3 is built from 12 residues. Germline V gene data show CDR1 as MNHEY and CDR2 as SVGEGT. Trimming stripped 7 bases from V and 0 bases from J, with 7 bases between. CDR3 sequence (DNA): TGTGCCAGCATTCTTATCTCCTACGAGCAGTACTTC. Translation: CASILISYEQYF.

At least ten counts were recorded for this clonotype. CDR3 DNA: TGCGCCAGCAGCCAAGATAACAGACGAATGAACACTGAAGCTTTCTTT. Amino acid sequence: CASSQDNRRMNTEAFF. This sequence joins TRBV4-1 and TRBJ1-1, with D uncertain. V lost 0 bases and J lost 0, with 11 bases in between. CDR1 MGHRA and CDR2 YSYEKL come from the germline V gene. The CDR3 contains 16 residues.

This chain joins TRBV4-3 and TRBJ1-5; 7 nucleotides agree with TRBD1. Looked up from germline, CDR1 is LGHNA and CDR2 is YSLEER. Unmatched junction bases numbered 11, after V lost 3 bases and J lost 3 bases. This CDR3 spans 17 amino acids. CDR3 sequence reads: CASSHDPDRENNQPQHF. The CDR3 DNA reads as TGCGCCAGCAGCCATGACCCTGACAGGGAAAACAATCAGCCCCAGCATTTT.

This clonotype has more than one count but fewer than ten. CDR3 nucleotides: TGTGCCAGCAGTTTAGGGGCCGTCAATCAGCCCCAGCATTTT. This encodes CASSLGAVNQPQHF. This sequence joins TRBV12-3 or TRBV12-4 and TRBJ1-5, with no clear D. The ends were cut back, 1 base at V and 3 bases at J, with 7 bases in the middle. The CDR3 runs 14 residues.

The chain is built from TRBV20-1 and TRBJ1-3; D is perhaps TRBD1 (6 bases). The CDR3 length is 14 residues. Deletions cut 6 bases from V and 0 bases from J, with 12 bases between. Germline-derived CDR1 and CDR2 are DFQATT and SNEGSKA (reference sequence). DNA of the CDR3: TGCAGTGCGAACCGGGACACCTCTGGAAACACCATATATTTT. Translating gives CSANRDTSGNTIYF.

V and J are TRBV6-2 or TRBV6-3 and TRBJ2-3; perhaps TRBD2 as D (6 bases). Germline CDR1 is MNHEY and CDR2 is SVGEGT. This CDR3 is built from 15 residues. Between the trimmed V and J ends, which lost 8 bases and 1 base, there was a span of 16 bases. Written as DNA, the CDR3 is TGTGCCAGCTCCTTACGGGCTAGCGGCACAGATACGCAGTATTTT. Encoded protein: CASSLRASGTDTQYF.

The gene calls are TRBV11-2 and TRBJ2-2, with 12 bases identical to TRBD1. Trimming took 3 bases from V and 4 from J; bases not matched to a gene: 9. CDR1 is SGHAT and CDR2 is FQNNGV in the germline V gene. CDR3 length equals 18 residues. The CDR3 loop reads CASSFLGQGARGTGELFF. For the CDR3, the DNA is TGTGCCAGCAGCTTCCTGGGACAGGGGGCGCGGGGCACCGGGGAGCTGTTTTTT.

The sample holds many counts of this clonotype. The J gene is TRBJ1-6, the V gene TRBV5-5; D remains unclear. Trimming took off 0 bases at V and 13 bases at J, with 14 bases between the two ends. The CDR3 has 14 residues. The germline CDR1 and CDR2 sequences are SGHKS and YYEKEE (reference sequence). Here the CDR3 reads CASSLAPGPAPLHF. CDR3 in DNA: TGTGCCAGCAGCTTGGCCCCGGGCCCGGCCCCCCTCCACTTT.

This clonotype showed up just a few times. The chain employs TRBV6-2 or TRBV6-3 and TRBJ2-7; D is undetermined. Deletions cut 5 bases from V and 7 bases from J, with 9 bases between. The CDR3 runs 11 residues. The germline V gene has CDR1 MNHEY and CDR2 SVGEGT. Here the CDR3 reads CASSDAWEQYF. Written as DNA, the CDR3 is TGTGCCAGCAGTGACGCCTGGGAGCAGTACTTC.

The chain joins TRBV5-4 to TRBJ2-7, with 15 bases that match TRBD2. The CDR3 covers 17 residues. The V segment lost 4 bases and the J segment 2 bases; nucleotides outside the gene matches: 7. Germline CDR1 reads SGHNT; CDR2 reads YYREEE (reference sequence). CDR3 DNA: TGTGCCAGCAGCCCCCCGGGACTAGCGGGGGGCCCCTACGAGCAGTACTTC. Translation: CASSPPGLAGGPYEQYF.

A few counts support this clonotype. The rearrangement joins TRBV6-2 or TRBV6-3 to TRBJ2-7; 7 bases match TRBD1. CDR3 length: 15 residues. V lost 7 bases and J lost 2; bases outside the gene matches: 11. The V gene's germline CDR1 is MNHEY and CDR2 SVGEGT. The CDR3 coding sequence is TGTGCCAGCAAAACTCTGACAGGGTATACCTACGAGCAGTACTTC. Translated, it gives CASKTLTGYTYEQYF.

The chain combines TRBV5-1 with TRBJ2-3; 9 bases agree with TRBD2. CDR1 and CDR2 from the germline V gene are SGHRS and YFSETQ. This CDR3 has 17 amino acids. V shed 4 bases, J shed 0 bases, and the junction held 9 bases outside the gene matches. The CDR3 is CASSIAPSGVSTDTQYF. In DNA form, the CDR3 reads TGCGCCAGCAGCATAGCCCCTAGCGGGGTTAGCACAGATACGCAGTATTTT.